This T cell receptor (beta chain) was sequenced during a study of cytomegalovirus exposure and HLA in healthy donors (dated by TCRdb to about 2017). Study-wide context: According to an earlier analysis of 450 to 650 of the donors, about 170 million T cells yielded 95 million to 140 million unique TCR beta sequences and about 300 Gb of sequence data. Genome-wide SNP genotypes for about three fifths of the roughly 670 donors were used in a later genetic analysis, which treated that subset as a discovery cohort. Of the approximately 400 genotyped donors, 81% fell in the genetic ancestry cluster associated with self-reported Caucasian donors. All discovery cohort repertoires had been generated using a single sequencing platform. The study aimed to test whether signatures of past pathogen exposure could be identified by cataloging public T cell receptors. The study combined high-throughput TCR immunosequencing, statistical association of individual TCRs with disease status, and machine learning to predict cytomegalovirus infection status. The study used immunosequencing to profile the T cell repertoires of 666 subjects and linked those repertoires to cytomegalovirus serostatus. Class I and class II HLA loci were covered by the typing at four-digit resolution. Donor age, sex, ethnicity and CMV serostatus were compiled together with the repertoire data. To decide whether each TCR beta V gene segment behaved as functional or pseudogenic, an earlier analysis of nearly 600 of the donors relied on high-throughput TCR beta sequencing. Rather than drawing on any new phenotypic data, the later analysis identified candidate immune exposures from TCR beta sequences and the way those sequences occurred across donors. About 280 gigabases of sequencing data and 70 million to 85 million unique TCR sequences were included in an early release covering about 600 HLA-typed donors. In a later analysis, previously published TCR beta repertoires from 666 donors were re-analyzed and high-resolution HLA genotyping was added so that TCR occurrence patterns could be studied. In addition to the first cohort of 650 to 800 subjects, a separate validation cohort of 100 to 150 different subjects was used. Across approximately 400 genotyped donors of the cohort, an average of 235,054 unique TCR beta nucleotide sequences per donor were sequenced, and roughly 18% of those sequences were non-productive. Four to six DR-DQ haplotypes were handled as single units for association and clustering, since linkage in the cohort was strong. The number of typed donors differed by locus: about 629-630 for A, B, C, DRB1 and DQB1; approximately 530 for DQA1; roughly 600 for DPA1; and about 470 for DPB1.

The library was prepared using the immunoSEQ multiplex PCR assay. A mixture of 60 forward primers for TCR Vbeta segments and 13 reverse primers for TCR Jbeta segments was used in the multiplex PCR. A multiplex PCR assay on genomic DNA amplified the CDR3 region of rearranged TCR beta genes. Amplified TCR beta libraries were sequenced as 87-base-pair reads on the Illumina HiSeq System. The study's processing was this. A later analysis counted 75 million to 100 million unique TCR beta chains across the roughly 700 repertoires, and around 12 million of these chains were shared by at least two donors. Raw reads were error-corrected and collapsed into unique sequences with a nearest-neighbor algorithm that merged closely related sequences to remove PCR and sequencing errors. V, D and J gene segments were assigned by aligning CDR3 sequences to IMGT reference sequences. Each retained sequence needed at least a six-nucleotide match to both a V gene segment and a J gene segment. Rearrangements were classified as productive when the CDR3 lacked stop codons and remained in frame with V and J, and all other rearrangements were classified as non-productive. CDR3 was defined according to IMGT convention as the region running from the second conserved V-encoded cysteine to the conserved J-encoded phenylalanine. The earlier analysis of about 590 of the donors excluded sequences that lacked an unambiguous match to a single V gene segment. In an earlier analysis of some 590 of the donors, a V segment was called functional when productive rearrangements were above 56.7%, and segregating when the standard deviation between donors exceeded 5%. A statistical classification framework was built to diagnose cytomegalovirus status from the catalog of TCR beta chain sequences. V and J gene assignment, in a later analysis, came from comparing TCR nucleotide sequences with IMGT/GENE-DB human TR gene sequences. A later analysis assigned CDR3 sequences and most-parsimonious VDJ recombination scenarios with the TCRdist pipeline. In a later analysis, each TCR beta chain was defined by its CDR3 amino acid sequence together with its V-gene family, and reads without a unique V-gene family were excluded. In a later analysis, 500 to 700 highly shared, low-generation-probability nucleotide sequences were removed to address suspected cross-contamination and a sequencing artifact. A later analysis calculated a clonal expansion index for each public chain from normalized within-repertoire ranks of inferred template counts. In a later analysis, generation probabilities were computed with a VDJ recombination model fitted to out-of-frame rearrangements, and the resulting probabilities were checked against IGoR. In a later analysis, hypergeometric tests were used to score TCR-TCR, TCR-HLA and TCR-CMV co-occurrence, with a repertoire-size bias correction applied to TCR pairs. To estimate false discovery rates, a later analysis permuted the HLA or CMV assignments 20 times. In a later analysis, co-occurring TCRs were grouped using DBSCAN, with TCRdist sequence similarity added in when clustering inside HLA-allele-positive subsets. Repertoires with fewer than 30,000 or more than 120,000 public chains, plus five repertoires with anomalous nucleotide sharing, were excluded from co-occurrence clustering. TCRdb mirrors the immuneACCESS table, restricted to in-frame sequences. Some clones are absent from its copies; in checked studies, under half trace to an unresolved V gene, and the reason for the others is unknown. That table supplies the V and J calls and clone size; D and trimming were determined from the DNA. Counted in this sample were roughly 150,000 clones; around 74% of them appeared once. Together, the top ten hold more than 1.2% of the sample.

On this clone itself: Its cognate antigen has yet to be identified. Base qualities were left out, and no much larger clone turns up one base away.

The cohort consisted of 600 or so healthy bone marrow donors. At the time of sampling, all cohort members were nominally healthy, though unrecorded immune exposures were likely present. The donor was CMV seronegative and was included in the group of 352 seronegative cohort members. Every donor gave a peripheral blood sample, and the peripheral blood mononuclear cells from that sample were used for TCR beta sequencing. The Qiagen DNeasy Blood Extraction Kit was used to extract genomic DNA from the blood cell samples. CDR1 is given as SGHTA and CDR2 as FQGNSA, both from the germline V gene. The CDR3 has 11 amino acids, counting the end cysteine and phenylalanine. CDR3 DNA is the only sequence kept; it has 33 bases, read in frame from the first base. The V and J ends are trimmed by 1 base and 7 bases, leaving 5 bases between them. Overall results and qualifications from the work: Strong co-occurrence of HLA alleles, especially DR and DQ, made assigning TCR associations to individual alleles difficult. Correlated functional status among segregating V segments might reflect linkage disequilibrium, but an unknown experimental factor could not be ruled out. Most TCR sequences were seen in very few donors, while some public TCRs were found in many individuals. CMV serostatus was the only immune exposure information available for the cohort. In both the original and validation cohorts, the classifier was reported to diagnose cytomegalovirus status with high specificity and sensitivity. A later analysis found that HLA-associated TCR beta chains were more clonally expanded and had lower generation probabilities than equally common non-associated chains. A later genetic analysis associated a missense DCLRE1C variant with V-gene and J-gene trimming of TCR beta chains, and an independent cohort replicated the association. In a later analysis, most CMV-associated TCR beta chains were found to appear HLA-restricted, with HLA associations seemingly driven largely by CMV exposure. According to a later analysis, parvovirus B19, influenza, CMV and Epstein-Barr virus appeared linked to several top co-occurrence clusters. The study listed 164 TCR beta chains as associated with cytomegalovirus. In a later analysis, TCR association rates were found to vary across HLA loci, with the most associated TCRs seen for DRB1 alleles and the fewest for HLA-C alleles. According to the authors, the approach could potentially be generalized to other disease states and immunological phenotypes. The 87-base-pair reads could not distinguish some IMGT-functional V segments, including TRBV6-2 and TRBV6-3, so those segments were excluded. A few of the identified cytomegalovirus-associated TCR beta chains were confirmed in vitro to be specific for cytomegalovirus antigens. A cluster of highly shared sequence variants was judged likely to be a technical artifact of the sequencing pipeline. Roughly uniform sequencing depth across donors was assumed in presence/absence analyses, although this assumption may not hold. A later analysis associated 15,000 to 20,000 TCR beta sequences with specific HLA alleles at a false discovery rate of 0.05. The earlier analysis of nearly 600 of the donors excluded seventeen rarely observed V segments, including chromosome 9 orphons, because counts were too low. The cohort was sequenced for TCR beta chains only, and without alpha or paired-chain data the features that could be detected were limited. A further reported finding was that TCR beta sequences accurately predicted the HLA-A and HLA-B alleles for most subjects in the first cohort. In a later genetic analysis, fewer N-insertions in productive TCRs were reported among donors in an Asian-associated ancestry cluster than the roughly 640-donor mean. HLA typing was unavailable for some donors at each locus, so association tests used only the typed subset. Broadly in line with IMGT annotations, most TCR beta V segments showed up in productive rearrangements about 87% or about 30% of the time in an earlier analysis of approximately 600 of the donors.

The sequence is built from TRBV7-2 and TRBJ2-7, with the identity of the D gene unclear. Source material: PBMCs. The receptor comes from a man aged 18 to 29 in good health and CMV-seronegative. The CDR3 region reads CASSLVEEQYF. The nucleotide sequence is TGTGCCAGCAGCTTAGTGGAGGAGCAGTACTTC.